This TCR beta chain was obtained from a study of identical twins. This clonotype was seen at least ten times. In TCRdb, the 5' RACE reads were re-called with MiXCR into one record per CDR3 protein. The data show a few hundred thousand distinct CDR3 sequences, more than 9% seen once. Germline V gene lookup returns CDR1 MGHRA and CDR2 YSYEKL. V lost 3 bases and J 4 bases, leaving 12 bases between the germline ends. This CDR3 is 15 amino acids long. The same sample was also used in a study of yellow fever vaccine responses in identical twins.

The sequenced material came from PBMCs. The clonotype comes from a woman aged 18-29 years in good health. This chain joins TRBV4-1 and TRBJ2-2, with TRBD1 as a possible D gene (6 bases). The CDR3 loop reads CASSHITGSTGELFF. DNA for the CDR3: TGCGCCAGCAGCCACATCACAGGGAGCACCGGGGAGCTGTTTTTT.